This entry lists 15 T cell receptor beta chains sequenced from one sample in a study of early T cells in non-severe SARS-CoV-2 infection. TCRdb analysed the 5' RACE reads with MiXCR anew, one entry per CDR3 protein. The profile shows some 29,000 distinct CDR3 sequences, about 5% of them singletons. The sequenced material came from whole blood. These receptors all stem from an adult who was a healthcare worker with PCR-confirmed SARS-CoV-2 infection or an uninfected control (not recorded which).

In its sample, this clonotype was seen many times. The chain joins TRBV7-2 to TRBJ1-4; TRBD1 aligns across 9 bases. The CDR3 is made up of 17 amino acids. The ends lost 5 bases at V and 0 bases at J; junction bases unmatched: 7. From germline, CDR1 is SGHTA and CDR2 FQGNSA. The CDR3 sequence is CASSLRDRVATNEKLFF. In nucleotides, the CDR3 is TGTGCCAGCAGCCTTAGGGACAGGGTTGCAACTAATGAAAAACTGTTTTTT.

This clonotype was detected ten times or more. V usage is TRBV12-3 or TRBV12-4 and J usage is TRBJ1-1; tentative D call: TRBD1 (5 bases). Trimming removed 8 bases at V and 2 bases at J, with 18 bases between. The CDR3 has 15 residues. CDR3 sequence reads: CASGPARGANTEAFF. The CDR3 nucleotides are TGTGCCAGCGGTCCGGCTCGAGGGGCCAACACTGAAGCTTTCTTT.

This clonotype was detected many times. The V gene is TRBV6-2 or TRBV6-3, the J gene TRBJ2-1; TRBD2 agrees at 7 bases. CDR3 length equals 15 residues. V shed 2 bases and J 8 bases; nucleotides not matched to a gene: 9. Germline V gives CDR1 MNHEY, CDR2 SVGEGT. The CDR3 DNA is TGTGCCAGCAGTTACGCTATGGGAGGGCCGGATGAGCAGTTCTTC. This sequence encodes CASSYAMGGPDEQFF.

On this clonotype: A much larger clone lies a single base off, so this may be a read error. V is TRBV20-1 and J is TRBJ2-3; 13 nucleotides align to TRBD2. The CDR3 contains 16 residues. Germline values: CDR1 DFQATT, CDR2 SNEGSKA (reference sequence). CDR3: CSARATSGRNTDAQYF. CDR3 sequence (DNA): TGCAGTGCTAGAGCGACTAGCGGGAGGAACACAGATGCGCAGTATTTT.

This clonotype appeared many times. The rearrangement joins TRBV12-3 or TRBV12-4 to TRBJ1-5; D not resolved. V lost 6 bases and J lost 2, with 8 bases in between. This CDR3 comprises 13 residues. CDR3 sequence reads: CASRREGNQPQHF. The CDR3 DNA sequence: TGTGCCAGCAGGAGGGAGGGCAATCAGCCCCAGCATTTT.

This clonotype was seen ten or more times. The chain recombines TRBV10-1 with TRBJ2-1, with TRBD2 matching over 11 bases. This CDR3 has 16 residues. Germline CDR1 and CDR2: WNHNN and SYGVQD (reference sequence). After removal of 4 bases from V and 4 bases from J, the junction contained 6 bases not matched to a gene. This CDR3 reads CASSGISGRAYNEQFF. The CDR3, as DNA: TGCGCCAGCAGTGGAATTAGCGGGAGGGCTTACAATGAGCAGTTCTTC.

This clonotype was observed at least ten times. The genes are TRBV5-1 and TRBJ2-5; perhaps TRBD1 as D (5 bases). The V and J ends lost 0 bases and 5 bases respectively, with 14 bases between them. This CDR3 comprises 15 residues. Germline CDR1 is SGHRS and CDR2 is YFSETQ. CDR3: CASSLGSRQGETQYF. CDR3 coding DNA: TGCGCCAGCAGCTTGGGCTCGCGGCAGGGCGAGACCCAGTACTTC.

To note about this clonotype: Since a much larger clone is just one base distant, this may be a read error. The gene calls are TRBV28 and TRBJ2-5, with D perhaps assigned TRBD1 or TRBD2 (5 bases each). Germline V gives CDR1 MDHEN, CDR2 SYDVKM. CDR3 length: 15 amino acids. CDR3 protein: CAGSSSGTSRETQYF. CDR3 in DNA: TGTGCCGGCAGTTCATCCGGGACCTCGAGGGAGACCCAGTACTTC.

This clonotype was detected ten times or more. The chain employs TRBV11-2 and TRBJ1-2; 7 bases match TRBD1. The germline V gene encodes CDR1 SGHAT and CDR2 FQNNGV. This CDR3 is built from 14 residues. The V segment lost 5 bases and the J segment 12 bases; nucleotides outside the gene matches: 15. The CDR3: CASSPAGTAWSDTF. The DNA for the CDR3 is TGTGCCAGCAGCCCGGCCGGGACAGCCTGGAGCGACACCTTC. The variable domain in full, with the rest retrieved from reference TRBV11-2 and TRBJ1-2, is EAGVAQSPRYKIIEKRQSVAFWCNPISGHATLYWYQQILGQGPKLLIQFQNNGVVDDSQLPKDRFSAERLKGVDSTLKIQPAKLEDSAVYLCASSPAGTAWSDTFGSGTRLTVV.

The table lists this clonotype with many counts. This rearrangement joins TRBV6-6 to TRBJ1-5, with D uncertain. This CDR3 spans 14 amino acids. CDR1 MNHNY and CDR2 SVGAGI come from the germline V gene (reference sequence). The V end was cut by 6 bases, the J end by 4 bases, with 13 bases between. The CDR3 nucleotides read TGTGCCAGCAGCCGGACTGCAAGGAATCAGCCCCAGCATTTT. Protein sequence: CASSRTARNQPQHF.

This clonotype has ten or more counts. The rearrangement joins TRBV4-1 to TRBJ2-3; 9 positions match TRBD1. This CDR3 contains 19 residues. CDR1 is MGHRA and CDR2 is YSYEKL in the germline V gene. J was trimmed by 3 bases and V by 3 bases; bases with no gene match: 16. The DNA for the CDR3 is TGCGCCAGCAGCCACTCAATGCGAAGGGGGACAGGGAAAACAGATACGCAGTATTTT. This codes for CASSHSMRRGTGKTDTQYF.

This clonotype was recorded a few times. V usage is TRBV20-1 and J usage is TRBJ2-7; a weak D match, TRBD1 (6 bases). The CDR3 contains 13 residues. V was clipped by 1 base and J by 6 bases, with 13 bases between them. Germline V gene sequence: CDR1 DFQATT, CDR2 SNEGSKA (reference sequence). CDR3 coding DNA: TGCAGTGCTAGAGGAATGGGGGCCCGCGAGCAGTACTTC. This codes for CSARGMGAREQYF.

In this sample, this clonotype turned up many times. CDR3 residues: CAWSKREADTQYF. The CDR3 DNA sequence: TGTGCCTGGAGTAAGCGGGAGGCAGATACGCAGTATTTT. The chain has TRBV30 and TRBJ2-3, with TRBD2 matching 9 bases. CDR1 is GTSNPN, CDR2 SVGIG, per germline (reference sequence). The CDR3 has 13 residues. J was trimmed by 4 bases and V by 2 bases; bases with no gene match: 1.

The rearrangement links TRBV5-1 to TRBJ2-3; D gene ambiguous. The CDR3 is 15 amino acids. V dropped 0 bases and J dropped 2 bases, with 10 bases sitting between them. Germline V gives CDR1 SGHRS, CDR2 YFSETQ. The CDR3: CASSLEEKPTDTQYF. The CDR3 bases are TGCGCCAGCAGCTTGGAGGAAAAACCCACAGATACGCAGTATTTT. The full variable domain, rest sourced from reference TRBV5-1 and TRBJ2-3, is KAGVTQTPRYLIKTRGQQVTLSCSPISGHRSVSWYQQTPGQGLQFLFEYFSETQRNKGNFPGRFSGRQFSNSRSEMNVSTLELGDSALYLCASSLEEKPTDTQYFGPGTRLTVL.

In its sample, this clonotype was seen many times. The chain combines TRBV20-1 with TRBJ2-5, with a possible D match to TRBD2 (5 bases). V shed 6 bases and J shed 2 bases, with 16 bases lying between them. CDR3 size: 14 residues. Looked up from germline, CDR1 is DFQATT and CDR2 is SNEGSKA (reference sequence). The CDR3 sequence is CSAARRSGQETQYF. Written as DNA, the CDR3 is TGCAGTGCCGCCAGGAGAAGCGGACAAGAGACCCAGTACTTC.